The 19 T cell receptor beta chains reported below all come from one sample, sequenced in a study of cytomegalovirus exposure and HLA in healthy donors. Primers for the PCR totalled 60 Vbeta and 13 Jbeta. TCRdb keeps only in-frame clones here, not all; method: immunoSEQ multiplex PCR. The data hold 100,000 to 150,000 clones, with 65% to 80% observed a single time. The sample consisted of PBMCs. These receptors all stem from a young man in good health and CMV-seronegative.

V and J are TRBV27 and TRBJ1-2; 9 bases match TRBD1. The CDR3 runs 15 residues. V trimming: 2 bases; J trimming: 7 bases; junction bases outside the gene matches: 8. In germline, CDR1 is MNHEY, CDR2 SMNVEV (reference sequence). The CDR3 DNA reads TGTGCCAGCAGTTTACGGGGACAGGGAGAGAGTGGCTACACCTTC. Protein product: CASSLRGQGESGYTF.

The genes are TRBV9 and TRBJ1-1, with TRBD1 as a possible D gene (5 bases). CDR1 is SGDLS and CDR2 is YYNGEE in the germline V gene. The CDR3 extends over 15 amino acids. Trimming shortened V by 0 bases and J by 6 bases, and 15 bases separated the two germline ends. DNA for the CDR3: TGTGCCAGCAGCGTAGGCGGCGGGGGATACGCTGAAGCTTTCTTT. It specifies CASSVGGGGYAEAFF.

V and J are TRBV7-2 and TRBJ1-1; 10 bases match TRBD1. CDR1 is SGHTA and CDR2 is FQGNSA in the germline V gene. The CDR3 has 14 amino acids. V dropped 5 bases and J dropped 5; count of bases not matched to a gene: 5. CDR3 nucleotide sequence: TGTGCCAGCAGCAAAGGGGGACAGGGGACTGAAGCTTTCTTT. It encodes CASSKGGQGTEAFF.

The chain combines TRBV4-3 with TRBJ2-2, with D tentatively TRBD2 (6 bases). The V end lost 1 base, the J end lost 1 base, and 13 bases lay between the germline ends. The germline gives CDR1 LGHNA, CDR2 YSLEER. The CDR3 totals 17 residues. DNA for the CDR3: TGCGCCAGCAGCCAAGCGGTCCTAGCGCGGAACACCGGGGAGCTGTTTTTT. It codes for CASSQAVLARNTGELFF.

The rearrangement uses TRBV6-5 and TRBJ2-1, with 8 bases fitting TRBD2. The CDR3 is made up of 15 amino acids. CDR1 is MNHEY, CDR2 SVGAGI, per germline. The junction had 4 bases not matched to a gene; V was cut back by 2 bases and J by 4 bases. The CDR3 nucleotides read TGTGCCAGCAGTTACCGGGGGGGAGGTTACAATGAGCAGTTCTTC. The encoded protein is CASSYRGGGYNEQFF.

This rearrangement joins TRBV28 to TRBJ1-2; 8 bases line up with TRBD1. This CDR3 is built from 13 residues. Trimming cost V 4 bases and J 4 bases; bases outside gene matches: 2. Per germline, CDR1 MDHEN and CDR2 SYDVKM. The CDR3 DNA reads TGTGCCAGCAGTTCTGGACAGGGCTATGGCTACACCTTC. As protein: CASSSGQGYGYTF.

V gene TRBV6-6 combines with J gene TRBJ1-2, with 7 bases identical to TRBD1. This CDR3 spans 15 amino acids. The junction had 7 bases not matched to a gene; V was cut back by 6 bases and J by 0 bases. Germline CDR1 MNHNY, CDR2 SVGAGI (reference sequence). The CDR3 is CASRRGTDTNYGYTF. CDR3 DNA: TGTGCCAGCAGGCGAGGGACAGACACTAACTATGGCTACACCTTC.

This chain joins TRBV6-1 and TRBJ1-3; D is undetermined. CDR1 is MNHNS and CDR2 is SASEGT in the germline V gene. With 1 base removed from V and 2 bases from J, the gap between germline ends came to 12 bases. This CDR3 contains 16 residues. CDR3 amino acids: CASSEGTSGTGNTIYF. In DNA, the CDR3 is TGTGCCAGCAGTGAAGGGACGTCGGGAACTGGAAACACCATATATTTT.

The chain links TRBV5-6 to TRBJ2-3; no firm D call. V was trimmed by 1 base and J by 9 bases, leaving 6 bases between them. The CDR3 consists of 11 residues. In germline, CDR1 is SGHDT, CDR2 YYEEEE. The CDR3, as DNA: TGTGCCAGCAGCTTGTCCCGGACGCAGTATTTT. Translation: CASSLSRTQYF. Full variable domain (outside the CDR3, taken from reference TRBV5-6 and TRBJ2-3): DAGVTQSPTHLIKTRGQQVTLRCSPKSGHDTVSWYQQALGQGPQFIFQYYEEEERQRGNFPDRFSGHQFPNYSSELNVNALLLGDSALYLCASSLSRTQYFGPGTRLTVL.

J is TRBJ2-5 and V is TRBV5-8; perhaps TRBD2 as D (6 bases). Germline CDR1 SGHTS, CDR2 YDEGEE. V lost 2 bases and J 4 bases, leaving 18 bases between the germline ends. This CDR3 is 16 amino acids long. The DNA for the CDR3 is TGTGCCAGCAGCTTTTTGGGGGGAGGAGGCCCAGAGACCCAGTACTTC. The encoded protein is CASSFLGGGGPETQYF.

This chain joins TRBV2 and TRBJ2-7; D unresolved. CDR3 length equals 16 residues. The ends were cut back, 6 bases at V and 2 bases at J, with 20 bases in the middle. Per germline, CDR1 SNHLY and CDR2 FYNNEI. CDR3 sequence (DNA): TGTGCCAGCAGGCTCGATCAGGTTTCGTTCCCCTACGAGCAGTACTTC. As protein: CASRLDQVSFPYEQYF.

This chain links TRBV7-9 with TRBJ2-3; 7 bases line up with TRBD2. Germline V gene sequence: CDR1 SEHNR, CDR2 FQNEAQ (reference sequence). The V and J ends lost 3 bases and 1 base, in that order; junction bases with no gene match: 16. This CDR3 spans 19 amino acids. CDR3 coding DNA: TGTGCCAGCAGCTTGACCCTCGAGCGGGGCCCCCGGGGCACAGATACGCAGTATTTT. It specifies CASSLTLERGPRGTDTQYF.

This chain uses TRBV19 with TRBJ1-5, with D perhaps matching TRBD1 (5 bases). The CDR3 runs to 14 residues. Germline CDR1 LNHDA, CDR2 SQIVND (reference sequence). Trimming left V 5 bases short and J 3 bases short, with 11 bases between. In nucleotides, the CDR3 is TGTGCCAGTAGTCAGCAGGGTGTCAATCAGCCCCAGCATTTT. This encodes CASSQQGVNQPQHF.

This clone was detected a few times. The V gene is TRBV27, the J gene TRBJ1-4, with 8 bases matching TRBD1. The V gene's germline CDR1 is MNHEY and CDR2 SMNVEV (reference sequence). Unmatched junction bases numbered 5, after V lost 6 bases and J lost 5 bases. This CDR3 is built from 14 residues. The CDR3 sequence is CASRSGGRNEKLFF. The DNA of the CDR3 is TGTGCCAGCAGGTCAGGGGGCCGGAATGAAAAACTGTTTTTT.

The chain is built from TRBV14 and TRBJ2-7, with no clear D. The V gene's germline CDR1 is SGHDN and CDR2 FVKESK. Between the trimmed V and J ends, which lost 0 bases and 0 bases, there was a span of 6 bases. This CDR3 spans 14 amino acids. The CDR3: CASSQEHYSYEQYF. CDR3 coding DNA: TGTGCCAGCAGCCAAGAACACTACTCCTACGAGCAGTACTTC.

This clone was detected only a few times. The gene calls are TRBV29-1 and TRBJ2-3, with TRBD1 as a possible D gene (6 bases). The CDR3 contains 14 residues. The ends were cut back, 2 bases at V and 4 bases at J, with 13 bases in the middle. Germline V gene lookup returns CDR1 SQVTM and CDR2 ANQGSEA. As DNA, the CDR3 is TGCAGCGTTGAAAGGACAGAACGGGCAGATACGCAGTATTTT. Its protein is CSVERTERADTQYF.

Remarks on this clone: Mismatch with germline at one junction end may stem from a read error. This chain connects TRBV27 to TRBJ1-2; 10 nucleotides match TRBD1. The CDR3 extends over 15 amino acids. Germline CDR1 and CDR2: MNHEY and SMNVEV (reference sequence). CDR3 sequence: CASSLILGQGYLLFF. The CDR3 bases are TGTGCCAGCAGTTTAATATTGGGACAGGGGTATCTACTCTTCTTC.

CDR3 bases: TGTGCCAGCAGCGCCCCGTGGGACAGATATCCCACCTTC. This codes for CASSAPWDRYPTF. The chain uses TRBV9 and TRBJ1-2, with 7 bases lining up with TRBD1. The CDR3 totals 13 residues. V lost 3 bases and J lost 13; bases outside the gene matches: 12. Germline V gene data show CDR1 as SGDLS and CDR2 as YYNGEE.

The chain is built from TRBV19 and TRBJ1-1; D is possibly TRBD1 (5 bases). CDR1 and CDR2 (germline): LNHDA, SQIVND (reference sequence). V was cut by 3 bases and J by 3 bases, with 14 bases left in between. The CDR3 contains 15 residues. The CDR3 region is CASSMGRGVDTEAFF. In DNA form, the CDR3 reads TGTGCCAGTAGTATGGGGAGGGGAGTGGACACTGAAGCTTTCTTT.